What follows is one TCR beta chain and its context. The source of the sample is a study of PD-1 blockade in classical Hodgkin lymphoma. TCRdb keeps only in-frame clones here, not all; method: immunoSEQ multiplex PCR. The profile shows 20,000 to 25,000 clones, 65% to 80% of them singletons. Specified time point: cycle 4 day 1 (C4D1), after 6 weeks of nivolumab. Each patient's relapse followed autologous stem cell transplantation, and brentuximab vedotin exposure varied. Thawed PBMCs underwent magnetic negative selection to yield purified CD4+ T cells. Germline CDR1 reads MNHNY; CDR2 reads SVGAGI (reference sequence). V was clipped by 5 bases and J by 6 bases; unmatched bases: 10. CDR3 length equals 14 residues.

The chain employs TRBV6-6 and TRBJ2-7, with TRBD1 matching over 7 bases. This receptor was obtained from a human donor with classical Hodgkin lymphoma. Source: CD4+ T cells from blood, taken before the fourth cycle of nivolumab. CDR3 in amino acids: CASSLLSGQFEQYF. CDR3 coding DNA: TGTGCCAGCAGTCTTCTCTCGGGACAGTTCGAGCAGTACTTC.